One T cell receptor (beta chain) is described in this entry. Its antigen specificity is not known. No clone much larger than this one lies a single base away; base qualities are absent. Inclusive of the bounding cysteine and phenylalanine, the CDR3 is 16 residues long. Kept here is only the CDR3 DNA, which spans 48 bases and is read in frame from base 1. V and J are truncated by 0 bases and 5 bases respectively, leaving an intervening sequence of 13 bases. CDR1 and CDR2, per the germline V gene, are SGHTA and FQGNSA. These data originate in a study of blood T cell repertoires in COVID-19 (dated by TCRdb to 2019 to 2021). Study-level background: Samples from collaborators originated in the United States, Italy and Spain and spanned both the acute and convalescent phases of COVID-19. The material from the prospective study consisted of cDNA or gDNA derived from T cells, B-cell-depleted T cells, or PBMCs. Deeply sampled blood TCRbeta repertoires from subjects exposed to, actively infected with, or recovered from COVID-19 were included in the dataset. A freely available public database, intended as a resource for researchers studying the immune response to SARS-CoV-2, is where the repertoires were released. Samples came from the ongoing ImmuneRACE study (first 160 participants) plus 1,254 subjects from 6 global collaborators. Sample metadata almost always included a de-identified subject ID, COVID-19 status, age in years and sex. Where HLA class I and class II types were available, the types were taken from metadata supplied by the sample provider, not from assay-based typing.

The immunoSEQ Assay, a bias-controlled multiplex PCR, was used to amplify TCRbeta CDR3 regions from genomic DNA. Per the authors' processing: The number of nucleated cells in each sample was estimated from the amplification of reference gene primers within the assay. Sequence reads were collapsed and filtered to measure the absolute abundance of every unique TCRbeta CDR3 rearrangement. For each sample, productive Simpson clonality was calculated as the square root of Simpson's diversity index across productive rearrangements. TCRdb stores this immuneACCESS table with in-frame sequences only. Part of the clones is absent; in the studies checked, under half of the shortfall reflects unresolved V genes, and no reason is known for the rest. V and J calls and clone size are given by that table; D and trimming were obtained from the DNA. In this sample the table shows a few hundred thousand clones, approximately 92% of which occur a single time. Jointly, the top ten make up 3.5% to 5% of the sample.

Broader findings and caveats from the paper: Clinical and demographic metadata were provided uncurated, with the amount varying by source and participant.

A second Seattle source provided samples from volunteer blood donors who had recovered from COVID-19. Collaborating institutions collected whole blood in K2EDTA tubes following their own protocols. Collaborator samples were shipped for TCRbeta analysis as frozen whole blood, isolated PBMCs, or DNA extracted from either sample type. In this chain, TRBV7-2 is recombined with TRBJ2-2; the D gene is perhaps TRBD1, on 6 matching bases. Sequencing was carried out using peripheral blood. The clonotype comes from a woman between 40 and 50 years old who had recovered from COVID-19. The CDR3 sequence is CASSLARTGKTGELFF. The base sequence is TGTGCCAGCAGCTTAGCGCGAACAGGGAAGACCGGGGAGCTGTTTTTT.